This TCR beta chain was profiled in a study of CD8 T cells in ankylosing spondylitis (dated by TCRdb to the late 2010s). Notes on the research overall: To find TCR variants linked to disease, the study profiled T cell receptor beta repertoires in ankylosing spondylitis patients and healthy donors. In total, the full study cohort was made up of 85 to 140 healthy donors and approximately 27 ankylosing spondylitis patients. Peripheral blood samples were taken, and synovial fluid was additionally collected from ankylosing spondylitis patients.

Study-wide conclusions, independent of this receptor: Blood from ankylosing spondylitis patients appeared to be characterized by a TCR beta motif composed of eight highly homologous amino acid variants. The disease-linked clones had a CD8+ phenotype and were found at relatively low frequencies in peripheral blood. Some of the motif variants had been reported before in the synovial fluid and blood of reactive arthritis patients, a finding that suggests common disease-initiation mechanisms. The disease-linked clones were reported as significantly enriched in matched synovial fluid samples from ankylosing spondylitis patients.

A note on this clonotype: The antigen this receptor binds is unknown. The input lacks base qualities; no much larger clone sits a single base away.

V and J are truncated by 5 bases and 0 bases respectively, leaving an intervening sequence of 14 bases. Taken from cysteine to phenylalanine, the CDR3 has 15 residues. The entry retains the CDR3 DNA only, 45 bases that are in frame from base 1. The germline V gene provides CDR1 SGHRS and CDR2 YFSETQ. For each ankylosing spondylitis patient, the synovial fluid sample was matched to a blood sample from that same patient. The sample was run on an Illumina HiSeq 2500. TCR beta libraries were prepared by quantitative 5'-RACE with molecular barcodes. The source study handled its data this way. To identify disease-linked TCR variants, a new computational method was used, one built on a probabilistic model of VDJ rearrangement. TCRdb itself trimmed the public reads at Q25 with fastp, ran MiXCR and retained productive beta chains. Records with the same CDR3 protein are collapsed into one entry carrying the most frequent genes and DNA. The V and J calls follow TCRdb's processing rather than the paper's. Recorded for this sample are about 150,000 distinct CDR3 sequences; under 45% of them occurred a single time. The ten largest clones take up 15% of the sample.

Input material: synovial fluid, either unsorted or a sorted T cell fraction (not recorded which). The V gene is TRBV5-1 and the J gene is TRBJ1-2, with the identity of the D gene unclear. This clonotype originated in a male donor with ankylosing spondylitis. DNA sequence: TGCGCCAGCAGTCGATTTAGACTAACTAACTATGGCTACACCTTC. Translated, this gives CASSRFRLTNYGYTF. The full variable domain, with segments outside the CDR3 supplied by the reference TRBV5-1 and TRBJ1-2 proteins, appears as KAGVTQTPRYLIKTRGQQVTLSCSPISGHRSVSWYQQTPGQGLQFLFEYFSETQRNKGNFPGRFSGRQFSNSRSEMNVSTLELGDSALYLCASSRFRLTNYGYTFGSGTRLTVV.